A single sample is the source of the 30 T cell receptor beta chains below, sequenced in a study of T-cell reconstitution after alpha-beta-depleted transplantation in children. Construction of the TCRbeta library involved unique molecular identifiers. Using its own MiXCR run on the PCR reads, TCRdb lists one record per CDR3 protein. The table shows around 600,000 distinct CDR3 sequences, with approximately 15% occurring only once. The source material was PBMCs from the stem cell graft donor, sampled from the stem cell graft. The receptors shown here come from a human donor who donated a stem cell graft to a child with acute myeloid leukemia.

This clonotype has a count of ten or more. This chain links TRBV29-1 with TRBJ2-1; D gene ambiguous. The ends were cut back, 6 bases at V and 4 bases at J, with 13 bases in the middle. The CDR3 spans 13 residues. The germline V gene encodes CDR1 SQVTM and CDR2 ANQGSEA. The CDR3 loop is CSVPEQPYNEQFF. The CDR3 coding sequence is TGCAGCGTCCCGGAACAGCCATACAATGAGCAGTTCTTC.

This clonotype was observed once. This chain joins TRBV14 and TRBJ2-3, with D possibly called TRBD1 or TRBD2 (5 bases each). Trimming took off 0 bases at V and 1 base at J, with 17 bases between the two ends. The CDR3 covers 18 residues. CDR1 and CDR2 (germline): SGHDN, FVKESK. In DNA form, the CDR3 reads TGTGCCAGCAGCCAAGATCTGGGGGAGTCCCACGGCACAGATACGCAGTATTTT. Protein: CASSQDLGESHGTDTQYF.

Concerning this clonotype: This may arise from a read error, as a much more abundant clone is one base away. The CDR3 loop is CSAPGTGHHEQYV. For the CDR3, the DNA is TGCAGTGCTCCCGGGACAGGGCACCACGAGCAGTACGTC. The chain links TRBV20-1 to TRBJ2-7; 9 bases agree with TRBD1. The CDR3 is made up of 13 amino acids. V shed 5 bases and J 5 bases; nucleotides not matched to a gene: 7. CDR1 DFQATT and CDR2 SNEGSKA come from the germline V gene (reference sequence).

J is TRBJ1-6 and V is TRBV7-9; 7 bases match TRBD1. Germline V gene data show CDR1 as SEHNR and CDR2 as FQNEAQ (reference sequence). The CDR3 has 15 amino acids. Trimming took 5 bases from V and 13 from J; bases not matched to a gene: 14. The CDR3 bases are TGTGCCAGCAGCACCGAACGGACAGGCCTGGTGCCCCTCCACTTT. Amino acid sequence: CASSTERTGLVPLHF. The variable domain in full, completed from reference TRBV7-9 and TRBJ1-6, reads DTGVSQNPRHKITKRGQNVTFRCDPISEHNRLYWYRQTLGQGPEFLTYFQNEAQLEKSRLLSDRFSAERPKGSFSTLEIQRTEQGDSAMYLCASSTERTGLVPLHFGNGTRLTVT.

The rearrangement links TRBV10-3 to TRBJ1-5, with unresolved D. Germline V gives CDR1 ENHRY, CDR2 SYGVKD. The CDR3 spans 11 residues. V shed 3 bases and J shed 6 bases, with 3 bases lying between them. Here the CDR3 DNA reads TGTGCCATCAGTGAAAGTCAGCCCCAGCATTTT. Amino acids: CAISESQPQHF.

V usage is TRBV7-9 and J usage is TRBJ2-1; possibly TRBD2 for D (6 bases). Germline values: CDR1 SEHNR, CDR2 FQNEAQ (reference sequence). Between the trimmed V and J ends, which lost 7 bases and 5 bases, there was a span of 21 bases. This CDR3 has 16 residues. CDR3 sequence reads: CASIGGDMSSHNEQFF. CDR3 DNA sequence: TGTGCCAGCATCGGCGGGGATATGAGTTCCCACAATGAGCAGTTCTTC.

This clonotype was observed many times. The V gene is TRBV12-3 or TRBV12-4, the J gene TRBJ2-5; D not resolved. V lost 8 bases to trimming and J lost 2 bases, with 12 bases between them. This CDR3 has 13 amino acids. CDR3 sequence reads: CASALDGQETQYF. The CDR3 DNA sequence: TGTGCCAGCGCTCTGGACGGACAAGAGACCCAGTACTTC.

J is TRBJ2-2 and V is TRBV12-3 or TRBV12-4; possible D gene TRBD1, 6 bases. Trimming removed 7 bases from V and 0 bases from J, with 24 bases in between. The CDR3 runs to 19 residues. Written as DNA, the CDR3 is TGTGCCAGCATCTTGCAGTCGAAAACGACAGGCACGAACACCGGGGAGCTGTTTTTT. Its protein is CASILQSKTTGTNTGELFF.

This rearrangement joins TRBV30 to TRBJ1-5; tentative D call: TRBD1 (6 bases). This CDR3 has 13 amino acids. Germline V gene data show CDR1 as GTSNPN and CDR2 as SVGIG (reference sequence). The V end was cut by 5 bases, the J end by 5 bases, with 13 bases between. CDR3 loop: CAWANRDDQPQHF. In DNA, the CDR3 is TGTGCCTGGGCGAACAGGGATGATCAGCCCCAGCATTTT.

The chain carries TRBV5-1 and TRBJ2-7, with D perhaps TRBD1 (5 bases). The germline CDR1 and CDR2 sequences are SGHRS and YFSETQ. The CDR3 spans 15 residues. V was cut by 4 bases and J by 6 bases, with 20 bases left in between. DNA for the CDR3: TGCGCCAGCAGCCTATACCACAGGACCTCACGCGAGCAGTACGTC. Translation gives CASSLYHRTSREQYV.

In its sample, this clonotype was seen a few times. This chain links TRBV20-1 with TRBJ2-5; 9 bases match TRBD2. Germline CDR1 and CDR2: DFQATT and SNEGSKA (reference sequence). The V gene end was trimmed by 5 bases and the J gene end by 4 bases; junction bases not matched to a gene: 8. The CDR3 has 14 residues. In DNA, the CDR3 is TGCAGTGCTTCCAAGCGGGGGGAGGGAGAGACCCAGTACTTC. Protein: CSASKRGEGETQYF.

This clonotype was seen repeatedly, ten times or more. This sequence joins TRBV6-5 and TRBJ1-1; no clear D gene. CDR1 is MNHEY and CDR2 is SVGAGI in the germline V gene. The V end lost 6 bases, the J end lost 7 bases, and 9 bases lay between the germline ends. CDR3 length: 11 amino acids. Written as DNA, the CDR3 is TGTGCCAGCAGAGCTCTGGATGAAGCTTTCTTT. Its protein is CASRALDEAFF.

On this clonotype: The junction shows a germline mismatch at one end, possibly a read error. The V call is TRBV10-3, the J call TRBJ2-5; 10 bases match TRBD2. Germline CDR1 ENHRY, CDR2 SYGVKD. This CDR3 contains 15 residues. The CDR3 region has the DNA TGTGCCGTCAGTGAAGCCCTAGCGGGGGAGGAGACCCAGTACTTC. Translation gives CAVSEALAGEETQYF.

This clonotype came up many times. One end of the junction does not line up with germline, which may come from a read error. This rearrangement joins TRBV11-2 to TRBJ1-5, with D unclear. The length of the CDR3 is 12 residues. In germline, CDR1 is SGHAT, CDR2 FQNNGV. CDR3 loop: CASSLDGQAQHF. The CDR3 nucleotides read TGTGCCAGCAGCTTAGACGGTCAGGCCCAGCATTTT.

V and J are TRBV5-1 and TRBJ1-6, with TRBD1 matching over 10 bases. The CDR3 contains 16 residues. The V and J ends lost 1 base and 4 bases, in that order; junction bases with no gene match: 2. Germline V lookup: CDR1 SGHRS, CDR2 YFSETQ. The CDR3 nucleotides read TGCGCCAGCAGCTTGTGGGACAGGGGATATAATTCACCCCTCCACTTT. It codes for CASSLWDRGYNSPLHF.

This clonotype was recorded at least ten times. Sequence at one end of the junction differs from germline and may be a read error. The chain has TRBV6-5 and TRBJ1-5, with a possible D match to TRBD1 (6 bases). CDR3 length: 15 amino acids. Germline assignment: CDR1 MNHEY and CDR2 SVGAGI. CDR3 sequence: CASSYSDSSYQPQHF. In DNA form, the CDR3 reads TGTGCCAGCAGTTACTCGGACAGTAGCTATCAGCCCCAGCATTTT.

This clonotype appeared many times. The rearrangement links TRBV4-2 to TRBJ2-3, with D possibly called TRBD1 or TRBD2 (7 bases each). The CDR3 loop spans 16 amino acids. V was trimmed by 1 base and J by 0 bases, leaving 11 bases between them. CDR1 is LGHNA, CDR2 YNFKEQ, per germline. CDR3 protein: CASSQAGGGSTDTQYF. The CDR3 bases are TGTGCCAGCAGCCAAGCAGGGGGAGGGAGCACAGATACGCAGTATTTT.

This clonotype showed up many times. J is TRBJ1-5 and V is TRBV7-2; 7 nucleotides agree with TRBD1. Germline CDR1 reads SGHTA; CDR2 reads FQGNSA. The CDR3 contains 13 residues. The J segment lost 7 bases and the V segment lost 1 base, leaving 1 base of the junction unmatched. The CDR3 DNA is TGTGCCAGCAGCTTAGGGACAGGACAGCCCCAGCATTTT. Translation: CASSLGTGQPQHF. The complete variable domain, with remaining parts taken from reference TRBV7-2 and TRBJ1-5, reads GAGVSQSPSNKVTEKGKDVELRCDPISGHTALYWYRQSLGQGLEFLIYFQGNSAPDKSGLPSDRFSAERTGGSVSTLTIQRTQQEDSAVYLCASSLGTGQPQHFGDGTRLSIL.

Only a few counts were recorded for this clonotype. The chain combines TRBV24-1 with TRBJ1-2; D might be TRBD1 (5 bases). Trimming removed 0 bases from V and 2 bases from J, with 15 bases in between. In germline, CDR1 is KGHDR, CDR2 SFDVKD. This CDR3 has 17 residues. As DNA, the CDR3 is TGTGCCACCAGTGATTTGGTGGCGGGGACCTCGAACTATGGCTACACCTTC. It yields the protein CATSDLVAGTSNYGYTF.

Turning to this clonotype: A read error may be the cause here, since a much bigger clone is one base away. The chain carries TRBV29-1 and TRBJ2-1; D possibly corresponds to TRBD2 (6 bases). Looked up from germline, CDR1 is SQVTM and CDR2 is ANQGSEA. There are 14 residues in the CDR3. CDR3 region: CGVAGTSLYNEQFF. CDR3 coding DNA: TGCGGCGTCGCCGGGACTTCACTCTACAATGAGCAGTTCTTC.

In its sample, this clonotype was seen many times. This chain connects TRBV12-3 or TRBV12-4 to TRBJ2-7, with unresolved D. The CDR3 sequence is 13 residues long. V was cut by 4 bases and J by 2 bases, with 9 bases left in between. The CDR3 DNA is TGTGCCAGCAGTTATGGATTGACCTACGAGCAGTACGTC. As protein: CASSYGLTYEQYV.

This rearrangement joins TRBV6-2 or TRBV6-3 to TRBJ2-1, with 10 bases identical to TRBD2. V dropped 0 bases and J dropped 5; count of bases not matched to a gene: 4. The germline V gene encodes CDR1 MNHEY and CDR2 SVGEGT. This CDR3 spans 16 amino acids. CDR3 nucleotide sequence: TGTGCCAGCAGTTACTCGCTAGCGGGGGTCGACAATGAGCAGTTCTTC. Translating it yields CASSYSLAGVDNEQFF.

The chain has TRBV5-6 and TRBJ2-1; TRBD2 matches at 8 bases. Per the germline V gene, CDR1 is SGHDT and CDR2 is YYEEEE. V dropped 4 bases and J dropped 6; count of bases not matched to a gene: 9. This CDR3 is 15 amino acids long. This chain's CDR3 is CASSPQGLGFNEQFF. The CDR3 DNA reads TGTGCCAGCAGCCCCCAGGGACTAGGTTTCAATGAGCAGTTCTTC.

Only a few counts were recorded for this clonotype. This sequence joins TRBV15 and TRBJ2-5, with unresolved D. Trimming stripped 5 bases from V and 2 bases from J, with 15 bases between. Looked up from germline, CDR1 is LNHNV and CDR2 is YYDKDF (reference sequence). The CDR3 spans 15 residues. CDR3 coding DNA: TGTGCCACCAGCCCGAGCCGGGCAATTCAAGAGACCCAGTACTTC. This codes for CATSPSRAIQETQYF.

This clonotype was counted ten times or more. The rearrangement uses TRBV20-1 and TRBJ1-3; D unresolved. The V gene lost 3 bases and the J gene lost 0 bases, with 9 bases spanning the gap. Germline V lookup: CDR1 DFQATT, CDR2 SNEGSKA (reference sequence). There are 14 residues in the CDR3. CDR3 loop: CSASKARSGNTIYF. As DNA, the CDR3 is TGCAGTGCTAGTAAGGCACGCTCTGGAAACACCATATATTTT.

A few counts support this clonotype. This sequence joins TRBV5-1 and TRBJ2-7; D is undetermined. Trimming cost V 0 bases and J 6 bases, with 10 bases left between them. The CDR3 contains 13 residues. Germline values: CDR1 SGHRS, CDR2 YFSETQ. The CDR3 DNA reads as TGCGCCAGCAGCTTGGGGCTCGAAACCGAGCAGTACGTC. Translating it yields CASSLGLETEQYV.

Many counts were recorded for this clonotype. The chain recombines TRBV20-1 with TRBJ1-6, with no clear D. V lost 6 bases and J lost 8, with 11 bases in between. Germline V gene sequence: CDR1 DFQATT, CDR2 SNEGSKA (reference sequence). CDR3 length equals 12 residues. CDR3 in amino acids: CSAPGRDSPLHF. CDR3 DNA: TGCAGTGCCCCTGGTCGGGATTCACCCCTCCACTTT.

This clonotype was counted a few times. Here the CDR3 DNA reads TGTGCCAGCAGTGGGAAGGACAGTTGGAATTCACCCCTCCACTTT. This gives the protein CASSGKDSWNSPLHF. The rearrangement joins TRBV6-1 to TRBJ1-6; a possible D gene is TRBD1 (6 bases). The CDR3 runs to 15 residues. V lost 4 bases, J lost 7 bases, and 14 bases lay in between. Germline lookup yields CDR1 MNHNS and CDR2 SASEGT.

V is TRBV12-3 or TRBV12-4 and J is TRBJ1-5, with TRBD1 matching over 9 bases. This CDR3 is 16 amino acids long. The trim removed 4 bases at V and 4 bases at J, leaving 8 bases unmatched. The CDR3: CASSSRGQGENQPQHF. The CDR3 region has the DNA TGTGCCAGCAGTTCAAGGGGACAGGGCGAGAATCAGCCCCAGCATTTT.

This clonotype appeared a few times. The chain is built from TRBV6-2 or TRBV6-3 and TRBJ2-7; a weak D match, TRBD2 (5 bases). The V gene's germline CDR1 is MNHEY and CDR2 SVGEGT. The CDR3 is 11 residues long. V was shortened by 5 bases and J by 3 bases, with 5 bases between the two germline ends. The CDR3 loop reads CASSGLYEQYF. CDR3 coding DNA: TGTGCCAGCAGTGGACTCTACGAGCAGTACTTC.